The 4 T cell receptor beta chains below were found in one sample sequenced in a study of CD8+CD57+ T cells in acquired aplastic anemia. Genomic DNA served as template for TCR beta VDJ and CDR3 profiling. Each CDR3 protein gets one entry after TCRdb re-called the reads with MiXCR. The repertoire consists of about 420,000 distinct CDR3 sequences, with 55% to 75% occurring once and the leading ten covering approximately 3.8%. The material sequenced was sorted CD4+, CD8+, or CD8+CD57+ T cells (not recorded which) from PBMCs. Receptors originate from a human donor in good health, serving as a control.

This chain connects TRBV7-3 to TRBJ1-6; weak D call: TRBD1 (6 bases). V lost 5 bases, J lost 18 bases, and 26 bases lay in between. In germline, CDR1 is SGHTA, CDR2 FQGTGA. CDR3 size: 15 residues. The CDR3 spells CASSATGGHSGTPHF. CDR3 coding DNA: TGTGCCAGCAGCGCCACTGGGGGGCATTCTGGAACCCCCCACTTT.

Regarding this clonotype: Relative to the germline gene, one junction end is altered; a read error may explain this. The chain links TRBV5-5 to TRBJ2-6, with D possibly matching TRBD1 (6 bases). There are 15 residues in the CDR3. Germline loops: CDR1 SGHKS, CDR2 YYEKEE (reference sequence). This chain's CDR3 is CASSLGGAGANVPTF. The CDR3 bases are TGTGCCAGCAGCTTAGGGGGTGCAGGGGCCAACGTCCCGACTTTC. Using reference TRBV5-5 and TRBJ2-6 for the parts outside the CDR3, the full variable domain is DAGVTQSPTHLIKTRGQQVTLRCSPISGHKSVSWYQQVLGQGPQFIFQYYEKEERGRGNFPDRFSARQFPNYSSELNVNALLLGDSALYLCASSLGGAGANVPTFGAGSRLTVL.

Turning to this clonotype: Sequence at one end of the junction differs from germline and may be a read error. The chain couples TRBV12-3 or TRBV12-4 to TRBJ2-1, with a possible D match to TRBD2 (5 bases). The CDR3 has 13 residues. CDR3 sequence reads: CASSPDSQSEQFF. CDR3 nucleotide sequence: TGCGCCAGCAGTCCGGACTCCCAGTCAGAGCAGTTCTTC.

V gene TRBV7-8 combines with J gene TRBJ2-7; D may be TRBD1 or TRBD2 (6 bases each). CDR3 length: 12 amino acids. Germline lookup yields CDR1 SGHVS and CDR2 FQNEAQ. The CDR3 DNA reads TGTGCAACACGGGGGCCTCCCTACGAGCAGTACTTC. Protein: CATRGPPYEQYF.